A selection of T cell receptor beta chains follows, all from one sample in a study of cytomegalovirus exposure and HLA in healthy donors. Repertoires were generated with immunoSEQ multiplex PCR, while TCRdb's copy carries only in-frame clones and drops some. This sample yields some 110,000 clones, of which 78% are seen a single time; roughly 4% belongs to the top ten. The material sequenced was PBMCs. Every receptor here comes from a man aged 40-50 years in good health and CMV-seronegative. Both conserved end residues are part of each CDR3. The order of the fields is D gene, V gene, J gene, clone size, CDR3 protein, CDR3 DNA. A D gene is named only where the DNA matches it firmly. For some rows the clone size is stated as once, few or many, or as a class when expanded; others skip it.

D: .
V: TRBV18
J: TRBJ1-5
size: .
CDR3: CASSPSGPASAQPQHF
DNA: TGTGCCAGCTCACCAAGCGGACCCGCGTCGGCTCAGCCCCAGCATTTT

D: TRBD1
V: TRBV7-2
J: TRBJ1-2
size: few
CDR3: CASSAGPHRDRVGYTF
DNA: TGTGCCAGCAGCGCGGGCCCCCATCGGGACAGGGTTGGCTACACCTTC

D: .
V: TRBV9
J: TRBJ1-1
size: .
CDR3: CASSVGAENTEAFF
DNA: TGTGCCAGCAGCGTAGGGGCTGAGAACACTGAAGCTTTCTTT

D: .
V: TRBV28
J: TRBJ2-7
size: once
CDR3: CASSSGVYEQYF
DNA: TGTGCCAGCAGTTCCGGGGTCTACGAGCAGTACTTC

D: .
V: TRBV6-5
J: TRBJ2-7
size: .
CDR3: CASSPSAGQNYEQYF
DNA: TGTGCCAGCAGTCCATCTGCCGGACAAAACTACGAGCAGTACTTC

D: .
V: TRBV10-3
J: TRBJ2-7
size: .
CDR3: CAIRDIGQYEQYF
DNA: TGTGCCATCAGGGACATCGGACAGTACGAGCAGTACTTC

D: .
V: TRBV7-2
J: TRBJ1-5
size: .
CDR3: CASSLGEGQAANQPQHF
DNA: TGTGCCAGCAGCTTAGGGGAGGGGCAGGCGGCTAATCAGCCCCAGCATTTT

D: .
V: TRBV7-8
J: TRBJ1-3
size: .
CDR3: CASLDGGLGGNTIYF
DNA: TGTGCCAGCTTAGACGGGGGATTGGGTGGAAACACCATATATTTT

D: TRBD1
V: TRBV5-6
J: TRBJ2-7
size: .
CDR3: CASSLIDRGPYEQYF
DNA: TGTGCCAGCAGCTTGATCGACAGGGGGCCCTACGAGCAGTACTTC

D: .
V: TRBV19
J: TRBJ2-1
size: once
CDR3: CASSIGSYNEQFF
DNA: TGTGCCAGTAGTATCGGCTCCTACAATGAGCAGTTCTTC

D: TRBD1
V: TRBV6-1
J: TRBJ1-5
size: .
CDR3: CASSVDRGPNSNQPQHF
DNA: TGTGCCAGCAGTGTGGACAGGGGGCCCAATAGCAATCAGCCCCAGCATTTT

D: .
V: TRBV27
J: TRBJ1-1
size: few
CDR3: CASSLRPGNTEAFF
DNA: TGTGCCAGCAGTTTAAGGCCAGGGAACACTGAAGCTTTCTTT

D: TRBD1
V: TRBV7-9
J: TRBJ1-1
size: .
CDR3: CASSSEVGGQPRLAFF
DNA: TGTGCCAGCAGCTCCGAAGTGGGGGGACAGCCGCGATTAGCTTTCTTT

D: TRBD2
V: TRBV20-1
J: TRBJ2-1
size: .
CDR3: CSGGTSGFF
DNA: TGCAGTGGAGGGACTAGCGGGTTCTTC

D: TRBD1
V: TRBV6-5
J: TRBJ2-7
size: .
CDR3: CASSYLGQGLYEQYF
DNA: TGTGCCAGCAGTTATCTAGGACAGGGGCTTTACGAGCAGTACTTC

D: TRBD1
V: TRBV7-9
J: TRBJ1-1
size: .
CDR3: CASSLGTGGSGGTEAFF
DNA: TGTGCCAGCAGTTTAGGGACAGGGGGCTCCGGAGGCACTGAAGCTTTCTTT

D: TRBD1
V: TRBV18
J: TRBJ1-1
size: .
CDR3: CASSRGTGDTEAFF
DNA: TGTGCCAGCTCGAGGGGGACAGGGGACACTGAAGCTTTCTTT

D: TRBD2
V: TRBV28
J: TRBJ2-5
size: .
CDR3: CASSFPGGLETQYF
DNA: TGTGCCAGCAGTTTCCCGGGGGGACTGGAGACCCAGTACTTC

D: .
V: TRBV6-1
J: TRBJ1-3
size: .
CDR3: CASSDTPNSGNTIYF
DNA: TGTGCCAGCAGTGATACCCCTAATTCTGGAAACACCATATATTTT

D: TRBD1
V: TRBV4-1
J: TRBJ2-7
size: once
CDR3: CASSRTGAYEQYF
DNA: TGCGCCAGCAGCCGGACAGGGGCCTACGAGCAGTACTTC

D: TRBD1
V: TRBV28
J: TRBJ1-1
size: .
CDR3: CASSFGTGTTEAFF
DNA: TGTGCCAGCAGTTTCGGGACAGGGACCACTGAAGCTTTCTTT

D: .
V: TRBV15
J: TRBJ2-7
size: .
CDR3: CATSIDRSGSYEQYF
DNA: TGTGCCACCAGCATAGATCGGTCAGGGTCGTACGAGCAGTACTTC

D: .
V: TRBV27
J: TRBJ1-2
size: .
CDR3: CASSPSPGGIGYTF
DNA: TGTGCCAGCAGCCCCTCCCCGGGGGGGATTGGCTACACCTTC

D: TRBD1
V: TRBV4-1
J: TRBJ2-6
size: .
CDR3: CASSQGNRGLHSGANVLTF
DNA: TGCGCCAGCAGCCAAGGCAACAGGGGGCTCCACTCTGGGGCCAACGTCCTGACTTTC

D: .
V: TRBV19
J: TRBJ1-5
size: .
CDR3: CASRRGGDAQPQHF
DNA: TGTGCCAGTAGGCGGGGAGGGGACGCTCAGCCCCAGCATTTT

D: TRBD2
V: TRBV4-2
J: TRBJ2-3
size: .
CDR3: CASRYSGGDTDTQYF
DNA: TGTGCCAGCAGGTATAGCGGGGGGGACACAGATACGCAGTATTTT

D: TRBD1
V: TRBV6-1
J: TRBJ1-1
size: .
CDR3: CASIKDRARPEAFF
DNA: TGTGCCAGCATTAAGGACAGGGCCAGGCCTGAAGCTTTCTTT

D: .
V: TRBV5-6
J: TRBJ1-6
size: .
CDR3: CASSLVDRYNSPLHF
DNA: TGTGCCAGCAGCTTGGTAGACAGATATAATTCACCCCTCCACTTT

D: TRBD1
V: TRBV27
J: TRBJ2-7
size: .
CDR3: CASSWGQASYEQYF
DNA: TGTGCCAGCAGTTGGGGACAGGCTTCGTACGAGCAGTACTTC

D: .
V: TRBV5-1
J: TRBJ1-2
size: .
CDR3: CASSPRQGSYGYTF
DNA: TGCGCCAGCAGCCCTCGGCAGGGGAGCTATGGCTACACCTTC

D: TRBD1
V: TRBV19
J: TRBJ1-2
size: once
CDR3: CASSNYGTGYGYTF
DNA: TGTGCCAGTAGTAACTATGGGACAGGGTATGGCTACACCTTC

D: TRBD2
V: TRBV5-1
J: TRBJ2-1
size: .
CDR3: CASSFSGGASYNEQFF
DNA: TGCGCCAGCAGCTTTAGCGGGGGGGCTTCCTACAATGAGCAGTTCTTC

D: TRBD1
V: TRBV11-3
J: TRBJ2-5
size: once
CDR3: CASSPDRGAMETQYF
DNA: TGTGCCAGCAGCCCCGACAGGGGGGCGATGGAGACCCAGTACTTC

D: .
V: TRBV6-1
J: TRBJ1-5
size: .
CDR3: CASSDAGGSNQPQHF
DNA: TGTGCCAGCAGTGACGCGGGGGGAAGCAATCAGCCCCAGCATTTT

D: .
V: TRBV18
J: TRBJ2-5
size: .
CDR3: CASSPAGQYQETQYF
DNA: TGTGCCAGCTCACCGGCAGGCCAATACCAAGAGACCCAGTACTTC

D: TRBD1
V: TRBV7-9
J: TRBJ1-2
size: once
CDR3: CASSFSDRAKGYTF
DNA: TGTGCCAGCAGCTTTTCGGACAGGGCGAAGGGCTACACCTTC

D: .
V: TRBV5-1
J: TRBJ2-2
size: .
CDR3: CASGERGHTGELFF
DNA: TGCGCCAGCGGGGAAAGGGGTCACACCGGGGAGCTGTTTTTT

D: TRBD1
V: TRBV5-8
J: TRBJ1-1
size: .
CDR3: CASSPGVGRGKAEAFF
DNA: TGTGCCAGCAGCCCGGGAGTGGGCAGGGGGAAGGCTGAAGCTTTCTTT

D: TRBD1
V: TRBV9
J: TRBJ2-2
size: .
CDR3: CASSARGTGSLRLVNTGELFF
DNA: TGTGCCAGCAGCGCACGCGGGACAGGGAGTCTCCGCCTGGTGAACACCGGGGAGCTGTTTTTT

D: TRBD2
V: TRBV7-3
J: TRBJ2-1
size: .
CDR3: CASSPGLAGYNEQFF
DNA: TGTGCCAGCAGCCCCGGGCTAGCGGGTTACAATGAGCAGTTCTTC

D: .
V: TRBV6-5
J: TRBJ1-2
size: .
CDR3: CATFSGGLNYGYTF
DNA: TGTGCCACTTTCTCGGGGGGTCTGAACTATGGCTACACCTTC

D: .
V: TRBV11-3
J: TRBJ2-2
size: .
CDR3: CASSPLNTGELFF
DNA: TGTGCCAGCAGCCCGTTGAACACCGGGGAGCTGTTTTTT

D: .
V: TRBV30
J: TRBJ1-5
size: .
CDR3: CAWSSGKGNQPQHF
DNA: TGTGCCTGGAGTTCAGGGAAGGGCAATCAGCCCCAGCATTTT

D: TRBD1
V: TRBV5-1
J: TRBJ1-1
size: .
CDR3: CASSADRGPTEAFF
DNA: TGCGCCAGCAGCGCGGACAGGGGGCCTACTGAAGCTTTCTTT

D: TRBD2
V: TRBV9
J: TRBJ2-1
size: few
CDR3: CASSVESGVYNEQFF
DNA: TGTGCCAGCAGCGTAGAGAGCGGGGTCTACAATGAGCAGTTCTTC